Following are 29 T cell receptor beta chains from one sample sequenced in a study of T-cell reconstitution after alpha-beta-depleted transplantation in children. Unique molecular identifiers were incorporated when the TCRbeta library was constructed. TCRdb itself ran the PCR reads through MiXCR, one entry per CDR3 protein. The sample carries hundreds of thousands of distinct CDR3 sequences, under 25% recorded once. The source material was PBMCs, mostly from graft donor cells, sampled 360 days after TCRalphabeta/CD19-depleted stem cell transplant. These receptors all stem from a boy in the first two years of life who had a stem cell transplant for acute myeloid leukemia, so the T cells may come from the graft donor.

In this sample, this clonotype turned up a few times. The rearrangement uses TRBV28 and TRBJ1-1; 8 bases map to TRBD1. The J segment lost 7 bases and the V segment lost 8 bases, leaving 12 bases of the junction unmatched. Germline loops: CDR1 MDHEN, CDR2 SYDVKM. The CDR3 is 14 residues long. The CDR3 DNA follows: TGTGCCAGCGGTCCGTGGGCAGGGGGCAATGAAGCTTTCTTT. It codes for CASGPWAGGNEAFF.

This clonotype was counted between two and nine times. J is TRBJ2-5 and V is TRBV29-1, with a possible D match to TRBD1 (5 bases). Per germline, CDR1 SQVTM and CDR2 ANQGSEA. The CDR3 totals 14 residues. V lost 4 bases, J lost 5 bases, and 17 bases lay in between. In DNA form, the CDR3 reads TGCAGCGTTGGAAAAGGGCAGGGCCATGAGACCCAGTACTTC. It codes for CSVGKGQGHETQYF.

The V call is TRBV4-2, the J call TRBJ2-2; D is undetermined. V was cut by 0 bases and J by 0 bases, with 8 bases left in between. Germline V gene data show CDR1 as LGHNA and CDR2 as YNFKEQ. The CDR3 sequence is 16 residues long. The CDR3 DNA reads as TGTGCCAGCAGCCAAGAAGGCAGCGCGAACACCGGGGAGCTGTTTTTT. This translates into CASSQEGSANTGELFF.

With regard to this clonotype: The CDR3 does not end in the conserved phenylalanine or tryptophan, so this is likely a read error. The chain joins TRBV20-1 to TRBJ1-2; D remains unclear. The CDR3 runs to 12 residues. Deletions cut 0 bases from V and 8 bases from J, with 10 bases between. Germline V gene lookup returns CDR1 DFQATT and CDR2 SNEGSKA (reference sequence). The CDR3 nucleotides read TGCAGTGCTAGAGATGCCGGCCCCGGCTACACCTCC. Protein: CSARDAGPGYTS.

This clonotype was seen ten or more times. V and J are TRBV7-9 and TRBJ2-5, with TRBD2 as a possible D gene (5 bases). CDR3 size: 16 residues. Looked up from germline, CDR1 is SEHNR and CDR2 is FQNEAQ (reference sequence). V was pared by 2 bases and J by 5 bases, with 18 bases between. The CDR3 here is CASSLNPRGSGETQYF. The CDR3 DNA sequence: TGTGCCAGCAGCTTAAATCCCCGGGGATCGGGGGAGACCCAGTACTTC.

The chain combines TRBV30 with TRBJ1-2; 8 bases fit TRBD1. The CDR3 runs to 13 residues. In germline, CDR1 is GTSNPN, CDR2 SVGIG (reference sequence). Losses at the gene ends were 5 bases for V and 8 bases for J; bases not matched to a gene: 10. CDR3 in amino acids: CAWGSGGARGYTF. The CDR3 nucleotides read TGTGCCTGGGGCTCAGGGGGCGCGAGGGGCTACACCTTC.

Ten or more counts support this clonotype. The chain employs TRBV20-1 and TRBJ2-5; TRBD1 matches 8 bases. This CDR3 is 15 amino acids long. J lost 1 base, V lost 6 bases, and 10 bases had no gene match. The V gene's germline CDR1 is DFQATT and CDR2 SNEGSKA (reference sequence). The CDR3 bases are TGCAGTGCAGCCCGGCCAGGGGGCCCCCAAGAGACCCAGTACTTC. Its translation: CSAARPGGPQETQYF.

This clonotype was recorded many times. Written as DNA, the CDR3 is TGCAGCGTTGTTGTTTCTGGGGCTTTCTTT. This sequence encodes CSVVVSGAFF. The gene calls are TRBV29-1 and TRBJ1-1; D is uncertain. Germline V CDR1 and CDR2: SQVTM, ANQGSEA. Trimming took off 4 bases at V and 11 bases at J, with 11 bases between the two ends. The CDR3 is 10 amino acids.

This clonotype was picked up a small number of times. The chain employs TRBV5-5 and TRBJ2-5, with no clear D. CDR3 length: 12 residues. Trimming pared 7 bases from V and 1 base from J, leaving 8 bases between. Germline assignment: CDR1 SGHKS and CDR2 YYEKEE (reference sequence). The CDR3 loop reads CASSWTQETQYF. The CDR3, as DNA: TGTGCCAGCTCTTGGACCCAAGAGACCCAGTACTTC.

The DNA of the CDR3 is TGTGCCACCAGCAGCCGGTCGGGGGACACAGATACGCAGTATTTT. The encoded protein is CATSSRSGDTDTQYF. The chain links TRBV15 to TRBJ2-3; possible D gene TRBD2, 6 bases. CDR3 length: 15 amino acids. Germline CDR1 is LNHNV and CDR2 is YYDKDF (reference sequence). Trimming left V 3 bases short and J 2 bases short, with 12 bases between.

This clonotype appeared many times. The chain combines TRBV12-3 or TRBV12-4 with TRBJ1-2; D remains unclear. The germline V and J ends were trimmed by 7 bases and 0 bases, with 9 bases remaining between them. There are 13 residues in the CDR3. The CDR3 bases are TGTGCCAGCACAGAGGACTCTAACTATGGCTACACCTTC. This gives the protein CASTEDSNYGYTF.

The V and J genes are TRBV20-1 and TRBJ1-5; 7 positions match TRBD1. The J segment lost 3 bases and the V segment lost 6 bases, leaving 8 bases of the junction unmatched. There are 14 residues in the CDR3. Germline CDR1 DFQATT, CDR2 SNEGSKA (reference sequence). CDR3 sequence reads: CSAMGQKPNQPQHF. Written as DNA, the CDR3 is TGCAGTGCCATGGGACAGAAACCCAATCAGCCCCAGCATTTT.

This clonotype appeared many times. The rearrangement joins TRBV12-3 or TRBV12-4 to TRBJ2-2; D uncertain. This CDR3 region has 13 residues. The CDR3, as DNA: TGTGGGTCCTCATCCACATTGACCGGGGAGCTGTTTTTT. This translates into CGSSSTLTGELFF.

This chain connects TRBV20-1 to TRBJ2-3, with D possibly matching TRBD1 (7 bases). CDR3 length equals 15 residues. Trimming left V 1 base short and J 2 bases short, with 13 bases between. CDR1 and CDR2 from the germline V gene are DFQATT and SNEGSKA (reference sequence). Here the CDR3 reads CSARVRRGPTDTQYF. Written as DNA, the CDR3 is TGCAGTGCTAGAGTTAGGAGGGGGCCCACAGATACGCAGTATTTT.

V and J are TRBV24-1 and TRBJ1-5, with TRBD1 as a possible D gene (5 bases). The germline V gene encodes CDR1 KGHDR and CDR2 SFDVKD. V shed 9 bases and J shed 6 bases, with 17 bases lying between them. The CDR3 is 14 residues long. CDR3 loop: CATGEARGGQPQHF. The DNA for the CDR3 is TGTGCCACCGGGGAGGCGAGGGGAGGTCAGCCCCAGCATTTT.

The table lists this clonotype with a few counts. This chain links TRBV28 with TRBJ2-1; tentatively, D is TRBD2 (7 bases). Germline CDR1 is MDHEN and CDR2 is SYDVKM. V was cut by 4 bases and J by 3 bases, with 19 bases left in between. The CDR3 length is 17 residues. This CDR3 reads CASSSRRWGGLYNEQFF. The CDR3 coding sequence is TGTGCCAGCAGTTCCCGGAGGTGGGGGGGCCTCTACAATGAGCAGTTCTTC.

The sample holds a few counts of this clonotype. This sequence joins TRBV20-1 and TRBJ2-7; D gene uncertain. CDR1 and CDR2 from the germline V gene are DFQATT and SNEGSKA (reference sequence). The CDR3 contains 10 residues. Trimming took 5 bases from V and 3 from J, leaving 5 bases between them. The CDR3 region is CSAASYEQYF. The CDR3 nucleotides are TGCAGTGCTGCGAGCTACGAGCAGTACTTC.

This clonotype has ten or more counts. The chain carries TRBV7-2 and TRBJ2-3; D gene ambiguous. Germline CDR1 SGHTA, CDR2 FQGNSA. This CDR3 has 15 amino acids. V dropped 2 bases and J dropped 8 bases, with 17 bases sitting between them. The CDR3 DNA reads as TGTGCCAGCAGCTTACCCCCATCCGGGCTCACTACGCAGTATTTT. It codes for CASSLPPSGLTTQYF.

This clonotype was counted at least ten times. The chain employs TRBV20-1 and TRBJ2-5, with D maybe TRBD1 (5 bases). V was trimmed by 6 bases and J by 1 base, leaving 15 bases between them. This CDR3 spans 14 amino acids. CDR1 and CDR2 from the germline V gene are DFQATT and SNEGSKA (reference sequence). The CDR3 spells CSALEYRPQETQYF. The CDR3, as DNA: TGCAGTGCCCTCGAATACAGGCCCCAAGAGACCCAGTACTTC.

There are a few counts of this clonotype. The rearrangement uses TRBV29-1 and TRBJ1-1; 8 bases match TRBD1. The ends lost 7 bases at V and 0 bases at J; junction bases unmatched: 16. This CDR3 contains 17 residues. The germline gives CDR1 SQVTM, CDR2 ANQGSEA. The CDR3 loop is CSGTHRGYSDLNTEAFF. The CDR3 bases are TGCAGCGGGACCCACAGGGGGTACTCAGACTTGAACACTGAAGCTTTCTTT.

The table lists this clonotype with many counts. The V gene is TRBV29-1, the J gene TRBJ1-1; unclear D gene. The CDR3 contains 12 residues. Germline CDR1 SQVTM, CDR2 ANQGSEA. Deletions cut 6 bases from V and 1 base from J, with 9 bases between. CDR3 coding DNA: TGCAGCGTAGGTCAGGCGAACACTGAAGCTTTCTTT. Translating it yields CSVGQANTEAFF.

This sequence joins TRBV15 and TRBJ2-3, with D perhaps matching TRBD1 (6 bases). The germline gives CDR1 LNHNV, CDR2 YYDKDF (reference sequence). V lost 3 bases, J lost 3 bases, and 19 bases lay in between. This CDR3 comprises 17 residues. CDR3 in DNA: TGTGCCACCAGCAGTACTACAGGGATGGCGAAAACAGATACGCAGTATTTT. Translating gives CATSSTTGMAKTDTQYF.

The table lists this clonotype with many counts. The V and J genes are TRBV29-1 and TRBJ2-1, with D perhaps matching TRBD1 (6 bases). CDR1 and CDR2 (germline): SQVTM, ANQGSEA. Trimming cost V 6 bases and J 10 bases, with 22 bases left between them. The CDR3 runs to 14 residues. CDR3 residues: CSVSIQGFKGEQFF. The CDR3 bases are TGCAGCGTGTCCATACAGGGATTCAAGGGGGAGCAGTTCTTC.

The chain recombines TRBV12-3 or TRBV12-4 with TRBJ2-3, with TRBD2 matching 13 bases. Trimming cost V 6 bases and J 5 bases; bases outside gene matches: 8. The CDR3 has 16 amino acids. This CDR3 is CASSPTSGGAKDTQYF. DNA of the CDR3: TGTGCCAGCAGCCCAACTAGCGGGGGGGCCAAAGATACGCAGTATTTT.

V usage is TRBV18 and J usage is TRBJ2-5, with D possibly being TRBD2 (6 bases). The CDR3 totals 16 residues. Trimming cost V 3 bases and J 4 bases, with 18 bases left between them. Per germline, CDR1 KGHSH and CDR2 LQKENI. CDR3 region: CASSPGAGREGETQYF. CDR3 DNA sequence: TGTGCCAGCTCACCTGGTGCGGGACGAGAAGGAGAGACCCAGTACTTC.

The genes are TRBV11-2 and TRBJ2-1; D possibly corresponds to TRBD2 (6 bases). Per germline, CDR1 SGHAT and CDR2 FQNNGV. Trimming left V 0 bases short and J 8 bases short, with 17 bases between. The length of the CDR3 is 16 residues. As DNA, the CDR3 is TGTGCCAGCAGCTTAGATCGCGGGGTCAAGGGCCATGAGCAGTTCTTC. It is translated as CASSLDRGVKGHEQFF.

This clonotype showed up just a few times. This chain joins TRBV12-3 or TRBV12-4 and TRBJ2-5; the D gene is possibly TRBD1 (5 bases). Trimming removed 6 bases at V and 1 base at J, with 9 bases between. The CDR3 extends over 13 amino acids. Here the CDR3 reads CASRIDSQETQYF. CDR3 nucleotide sequence: TGTGCCAGCAGGATCGACAGCCAAGAGACCCAGTACTTC.

This chain joins TRBV28 and TRBJ1-6; 7 bases match TRBD1. This CDR3 is 15 amino acids long. The junction had 5 bases not matched to a gene; V was cut back by 3 bases and J by 6 bases. CDR1 is MDHEN, CDR2 SYDVKM, per germline. In nucleotides, the CDR3 is TGTGCCAGCAGTTTCCCTGACAGGGCTAATTCACCCCTCCACTTT. Translation gives CASSFPDRANSPLHF.

This clonotype was observed many times. The rearrangement joins TRBV27 to TRBJ2-6, with D possibly matching TRBD2 (6 bases). Germline loops: CDR1 MNHEY, CDR2 SMNVEV (reference sequence). The CDR3 is made up of 16 amino acids. Trimming took 4 bases from V and 0 from J, leaving 10 bases between them. Written as DNA, the CDR3 is TGTGCCAGCAGTTCCCGGACTACCTCTGGGGCCAACGTCCTGACTTTC. Its translation is CASSSRTTSGANVLTF. Together with reference TRBV27 and TRBJ2-6, the CDR3 gives the full variable domain: EAQVTQNPRYLITVTGKKLTVTCSQNMNHEYMSWYRQDPGLGLRQIYYSMNVEVTDKGDVPEGYKVSRKEKRNFPLILESPSPNQTSLYFCASSSRTTSGANVLTFGAGSRLTVL.